This T cell receptor (beta chain) was retrieved from a study of T cells in Graves' hyperthyroidism and ophthalmopathy. Study-wide context: Once the initial diagnosis was made, peripheral blood was obtained before any treatment. Points from the study as a whole: In the analysis, a 13 V-J model separated ophthalmopathy from stable hyperthyroidism.

The source material, RNA transcripts, was used to amplify TCR beta CDR3 regions. When the TCR CDR3 underwent first-round RT-PCR, the HTBI primer set was used. TCRdb ran MiXCR on the multiplex PCR reads and lists one entry per CDR3 protein. The sample shows roughly 650,000 distinct CDR3 sequences, about 16% of them seen only once. This clonotype showed up many times. Its antigen is not identified. The ends lost 2 bases at V and 1 base at J; junction bases unmatched: 7. The germline V gene has CDR1 GTSNPN and CDR2 SVGIG (reference sequence). The CDR3 extends over 15 amino acids. Each diagnosis drew on symptoms, thyroxine, TRAb, thyroid ultrasound and orbital computed tomography findings.

This receptor was taken from a woman in her 40s with Graves' ophthalmopathy. The specimen sequenced was blood. The chain combines TRBV30 with TRBJ1-1, with 7 nucleotides matching TRBD1. The CDR3 loop is CAWSIVRQGNTEAFF. The CDR3 bases are TGTGCCTGGAGTATTGTAAGACAGGGGAACACTGAAGCTTTCTTT.